Below, 21 T cell receptor beta chains from the same sample are listed, as sequenced in a study of blood T cell repertoires in COVID-19. Here immunoSEQ multiplex PCR was the method, and the copy in TCRdb shows in-frame clones only, minus some. The sample includes under 300,000 clones, around 87% of them seen just once. The material sequenced was peripheral blood. The receptor set was obtained from a woman in her 70s with active or convalescent COVID-19.

This rearrangement joins TRBV12-3 or TRBV12-4 to TRBJ2-3, with D possibly TRBD1 on 5 matching bases. The CDR3 extends over 11 amino acids. Trimming shortened V by 6 bases and J by 6 bases, and 7 bases separated the two germline ends. The DNA of the CDR3 is TGTGCCAGCAGGGGGCTCGATACGCAGTATTTT. It yields the protein CASRGLDTQYF.

The chain has TRBV28 and TRBJ1-2; D gene unclear. Trimming took 2 bases from V and 8 from J, leaving 12 bases between them. The CDR3 totals 13 residues. CDR1 is MDHEN, CDR2 SYDVKM, per germline. DNA for the CDR3: TGTGCCAGCAGTTTAGGGCGTTCCTGGGGCTACACCTTC. Translating gives CASSLGRSWGYTF.

This chain connects TRBV6-1 to TRBJ1-2, with D hard to call. CDR3 length equals 15 residues. Germline V CDR1 and CDR2: MNHNS, SASEGT. V was cut by 0 bases and J by 5 bases, with 13 bases left in between. The CDR3, as DNA: TGTGCCAGCAGTGAAGCTGTTCGGGTAGAGTATGGCTACACCTTC. This sequence encodes CASSEAVRVEYGYTF.

This chain joins TRBV19 and TRBJ1-4; TRBD1 is a possible D gene (6 bases). V was clipped by 11 bases and J by 7 bases, with 23 bases between them. The CDR3 has 15 amino acids. Germline values: CDR1 LNHDA, CDR2 SQIVND (reference sequence). The CDR3 DNA reads as TGTGCCTCATATTATGCCCGGGGGGCATCTGAAAAACTGTTTTTT. Amino acids: CASYYARGASEKLFF.

In DNA form, the CDR3 reads TGTGCCAGCAGTTACTCCAGGGGCTACGAGCAGTACTTC. Translating gives CASSYSRGYEQYF. The gene calls are TRBV6-2 or TRBV6-3 and TRBJ2-7; a weak D match, TRBD1 (6 bases). This CDR3 spans 13 amino acids. Trimming stripped 0 bases from V and 3 bases from J, with 6 bases between. Germline lookup yields CDR1 MNHEY and CDR2 SVGEGT.

The J gene is TRBJ1-3, the V gene TRBV11-2; 7 bases are shared with TRBD1. The CDR3 is 17 amino acids. J was trimmed by 3 bases and V by 5 bases; bases with no gene match: 13. Germline values: CDR1 SGHAT, CDR2 FQNNGV. Here the CDR3 reads CASSPQPGQTIGNTIYF. CDR3 DNA sequence: TGTGCCAGCAGCCCCCAGCCGGGACAGACCATTGGAAACACCATATATTTT. Using reference TRBV11-2 and TRBJ1-3 for the parts outside the CDR3, the full variable domain is EAGVAQSPRYKIIEKRQSVAFWCNPISGHATLYWYQQILGQGPKLLIQFQNNGVVDDSQLPKDRFSAERLKGVDSTLKIQPAKLEDSAVYLCASSPQPGQTIGNTIYFGEGSWLTVV.

The chain's CDR3 is CASTPGQGGYTF. CDR3 nucleotides: TGCGCCAGCACCCCGGGACAGGGCGGCTACACCTTC. This chain uses TRBV10-2 with TRBJ1-2; 9 bases agree with TRBD1. V was pared by 7 bases and J by 8 bases, with 5 bases of the junction left unmatched. Germline V CDR1 and CDR2: WSHSY, SAAADI. This CDR3 region has 12 residues.

V and J are TRBV19 and TRBJ2-5; D is perhaps TRBD2 (6 bases). The CDR3 covers 14 residues. Trimming stripped 5 bases from V and 5 bases from J, with 15 bases between. Germline-derived CDR1 and CDR2 are LNHDA and SQIVND (reference sequence). In DNA, the CDR3 is TGTGCCAGTAGTCTGGGGGGTTCTCAGGAGACCCAGTACTTC. Encoded protein: CASSLGGSQETQYF.

The J gene is TRBJ2-2, the V gene TRBV4-3, with TRBD1 matching 7 bases. Germline CDR1 LGHNA, CDR2 YSLEER. This CDR3 region has 17 residues. Losses at the gene ends were 3 bases for V and 1 base for J; bases not matched to a gene: 8. CDR3 sequence reads: CASSQSRDSGNTGELFF. The CDR3 nucleotides read TGCGCCAGCAGCCAGTCCCGGGACAGCGGGAACACCGGGGAGCTGTTTTTT.

The chain has TRBV5-6 and TRBJ2-1, with a weak D call TRBD2 (6 bases). The length of the CDR3 is 10 residues. The germline V and J ends were trimmed by 7 bases and 8 bases, with 7 bases remaining between them. Germline CDR1 is SGHDT and CDR2 is YYEEEE. The CDR3 DNA reads TGTGCCAGCGGGAGGTATGAGCAGTTCTTC. Encoded protein: CASGRYEQFF.

The rearrangement uses TRBV7-2 and TRBJ1-6, with a tentative D call TRBD1 (6 bases). CDR1 SGHTA and CDR2 FQGNSA come from the germline V gene. The CDR3 runs 14 residues. V was clipped by 10 bases and J by 0 bases, with 10 bases between them. The CDR3 reads CAIDRRSYNSPLHF. The CDR3 nucleotides are TGTGCCATAGACAGGCGCTCCTATAATTCACCCCTCCACTTT. The entire variable domain, with the rest obtained from reference TRBV7-2 and TRBJ1-6, is as follows: GAGVSQSPSNKVTEKGKDVELRCDPISGHTALYWYRQSLGQGLEFLIYFQGNSAPDKSGLPSDRFSAERTGGSVSTLTIQRTQQEDSAVYLCAIDRRSYNSPLHFGNGTRLTVT.

V and J are TRBV3-1 (or the pseudogene TRBV3-2) and TRBJ2-2; possibly TRBD1 for D (6 bases). CDR1 and CDR2 (germline): LGHDT, YNNKEL (reference sequence). The CDR3 has 17 residues. Trimming took 0 bases from V and 4 from J, leaving 15 bases between them. The CDR3 coding sequence is TGTGCCAGCAGCCAAGATCGGGACAAAACGAGCACCGGGGAGCTGTTTTTT. Residues: CASSQDRDKTSTGELFF.

The rearrangement links TRBV5-6 to TRBJ1-2, with 7 bases that match TRBD1. The germline V gene has CDR1 SGHDT and CDR2 YYEEEE. Trimming took 6 bases from V and 0 from J; bases not matched to a gene: 14. CDR3 size: 17 residues. CDR3 nucleotides: TGTGCCAGCACCGGGGGCGGGACAGCCGATGCTAACTATGGCTACACCTTC. Translating it yields CASTGGGTADANYGYTF.

The chain joins TRBV5-6 to TRBJ2-7; D possibly corresponds to TRBD2 (5 bases). The CDR3 extends over 13 amino acids. The V end lost 4 bases, the J end lost 5 bases, and 13 bases lay between the germline ends. The germline CDR1 and CDR2 sequences are SGHDT and YYEEEE. The CDR3 bases are TGTGCCAGCAGCCCCCTAGGAGCGGACGAGCAGTACTTC. It encodes CASSPLGADEQYF. Full variable domain (rest looked up from reference TRBV5-6 and TRBJ2-7): DAGVTQSPTHLIKTRGQQVTLRCSPKSGHDTVSWYQQALGQGPQFIFQYYEEEERQRGNFPDRFSGHQFPNYSSELNVNALLLGDSALYLCASSPLGADEQYFGPGTRLTVT.

Comment on this clone: At one end the junction does not follow the germline gene, possibly because of a read error. V usage is TRBV18 and J usage is TRBJ1-5, with 8 nucleotides matching TRBD1. CDR1 and CDR2 from the germline V gene are KGHSH and LQKENI. The CDR3 spans 16 residues. The CDR3 region is CASSPVGTGSHQPQHF. CDR3 bases: TGTGCCAGCTCACCGGTGGGGACAGGTAGCCATCAGCCCCAGCATTTT.

The chain links TRBV6-6 to TRBJ1-6; 7 bases fit TRBD1. Germline lookup yields CDR1 MNHNY and CDR2 SVGAGI (reference sequence). V shed 8 bases and J 8 bases; nucleotides not matched to a gene: 12. The CDR3 covers 15 residues. CDR3 in amino acids: CASGRTGTADSPLHF. The CDR3 DNA is TGTGCCAGCGGCCGAACGGGGACAGCGGATTCACCCCTCCACTTT.

The chain recombines TRBV9 with TRBJ1-4, with TRBD1 as a possible D gene (6 bases). V shed 4 bases and J shed 5 bases, with 18 bases lying between them. The CDR3 totals 16 residues. CDR1 and CDR2 from the germline V gene are SGDLS and YYNGEE. CDR3 sequence: CASSPGVGQQNEKLFF. CDR3 bases: TGTGCCAGCAGCCCAGGGGTAGGGCAGCAGAATGAAAAACTGTTTTTT.

Written as DNA, the CDR3 is TGCGCCAGCAGCCCCGGACAGGGAAGAAACACCATATATTTT. The encoded protein is CASSPGQGRNTIYF. V gene TRBV5-1 combines with J gene TRBJ1-3, with 8 positions matching TRBD1. The germline CDR1 and CDR2 sequences are SGHRS and YFSETQ. The J segment lost 5 bases and the V segment lost 4 bases, leaving 5 bases of the junction unmatched. The CDR3 has 14 amino acids. Using reference TRBV5-1 and TRBJ1-3 for the parts outside the CDR3, the full variable domain is KAGVTQTPRYLIKTRGQQVTLSCSPISGHRSVSWYQQTPGQGLQFLFEYFSETQRNKGNFPGRFSGRQFSNSRSEMNVSTLELGDSALYLCASSPGQGRNTIYFGEGSWLTVV.

The chain carries TRBV15 and TRBJ1-1; TRBD1 aligns across 7 bases. With 3 bases clipped from V and 8 bases from J, the junction kept 3 bases outside the gene matches. The CDR3 is made up of 12 amino acids. Germline loops: CDR1 LNHNV, CDR2 YYDKDF (reference sequence). The CDR3 spells CATSSRQGEAFF. The CDR3 nucleotides are TGTGCCACCAGCAGTAGACAGGGAGAAGCTTTCTTT. Full variable domain (remainder filled in from reference TRBV15 and TRBJ1-1): DAMVIQNPRYQVTQFGKPVTLSCSQTLNHNVMYWYQQKSSQAPKLLFHYYDKDFNNEADTPDNFQSRRPNTSFCFLDIRSPGLGDTAMYLCATSSRQGEAFFGQGTRLTVV.

The sample holds one count of this clone. J is TRBJ2-7 and V is TRBV3-1 (or the pseudogene TRBV3-2); 10 nucleotides align to TRBD2. The CDR3 runs to 14 residues. The ends lost 6 bases at V and 0 bases at J; junction bases unmatched: 2. Germline CDR1 LGHDT, CDR2 YNNKEL (reference sequence). CDR3 amino acids: CASRASGGSYEQYF. CDR3 in DNA: TGTGCCAGCAGGGCTAGCGGGGGCTCCTACGAGCAGTACTTC.

The J gene is TRBJ1-5, the V gene TRBV24-1; D remains unclear. The CDR3 sequence is 14 residues long. The germline gives CDR1 KGHDR, CDR2 SFDVKD. Trimming removed 7 bases at V and 1 base at J, with 10 bases between. In DNA, the CDR3 is TGTGCCACCAGGGGGAGCGGGAGCAATCAGCCCCAGCATTTT. It specifies CATRGSGSNQPQHF.